The sequence of this T cell receptor (beta chain) was determined in a study of blood T cells in healthy people across ages. Whole-study context: T cells yielded about one barcoded beta molecule per two cells through template switching.

Germline V gene sequence: CDR1 SGDLS, CDR2 YYNGEE. Between the trimmed V and J ends, which lost 0 bases and 13 bases, there was a span of 20 bases. This CDR3 region has 15 residues. Comments on this clonotype: What it binds is unknown.

Primers used in a second PCR of roughly 6 to 12 cycles were a sample-barcoded 5' primer and a J-beta primer mix. TCRdb re-derived calls from the 5' RACE reads in MiXCR, one entry per CDR3 protein. The sample carries approximately 770,000 distinct CDR3 sequences, roughly 64% recorded once. Study-wide results and caveats: Using unsorted PBMCs precluded a conclusive naive versus antigen-experienced comparison. With age, beta diversity per million T cells declined roughly linearly, significantly by 40. Estimated diversity across one million T cells was deemed an underestimate.

The TCR was taken from a man under 40 in good health. The material sequenced was blood. The chain employs TRBV9 and TRBJ2-4, with D perhaps matching TRBD2 (5 bases). In nucleotides, the CDR3 is TGTGCCAGCAGCGTAGCAGGACTCTCCTACAATGAGCAGTACTTC. This sequence encodes CASSVAGLSYNEQYF.